The 15 T cell receptor beta chains reported below all come from one sample, sequenced in a study of OX40 agonist ivuxolimab in advanced cancers. Assay: immunoSEQ multiplex PCR; the TCRdb copy retains only in-frame clones and omits some. The table shows under 65,000 clones, with roughly nine tenths occurring only once. Sample: CD4+ or CD8+ T cells sorted from blood, taken in a trial of the OX40 agonist ivuxolimab. These receptor sequences come from an adult with an advanced solid tumor such as melanoma, head and neck, liver or kidney cancer.

V is TRBV2 and J is TRBJ2-2; D not certain. CDR3 length: 15 amino acids. V was trimmed by 6 bases and J by 3 bases, leaving 14 bases between them. Germline-derived CDR1 and CDR2 are SNHLY and FYNNEI. The CDR3 bases are TGTGCCAGCAGGAATTCCGGAATTCACACCGGGGAGCTGTTTTTT. Protein sequence: CASRNSGIHTGELFF.

The chain is built from TRBV9 and TRBJ2-7; TRBD1 agrees at 7 bases. The CDR3 is 16 residues long. Germline assignment: CDR1 SGDLS and CDR2 YYNGEE. V shed 0 bases and J 4 bases; nucleotides not matched to a gene: 10. CDR3 residues: CASSVGLGTESYEQYF. The CDR3 region has the DNA TGTGCCAGCAGCGTAGGCCTTGGGACAGAATCATACGAGCAGTACTTC.

V gene TRBV18 combines with J gene TRBJ2-7; TRBD1 matches at 8 bases. Trimming cost V 3 bases and J 9 bases; bases outside gene matches: 10. The germline CDR1 and CDR2 sequences are KGHSH and LQKENI. The CDR3 contains 14 residues. CDR3 residues: CASSPGQDLRGQYF. The DNA of the CDR3 is TGTGCCAGCTCACCGGGACAGGACCTTAGAGGGCAGTACTTC.

The chain carries TRBV29-1 and TRBJ1-1, with D hard to call. The CDR3 contains 11 residues. Germline values: CDR1 SQVTM, CDR2 ANQGSEA. V was trimmed by 4 bases and J by 2 bases, leaving 5 bases between them. The CDR3 nucleotides read TGCAGCGTTGTGGTTAACACTGAAGCTTTCTTT. Translation: CSVVVNTEAFF.

The chain has TRBV28 and TRBJ2-1; D call uncertain. This CDR3 is 15 amino acids long. Germline loops: CDR1 MDHEN, CDR2 SYDVKM. The V and J ends lost 7 bases and 5 bases respectively, with 18 bases between them. The CDR3 DNA is TGTGCCAGCAAGAATTTTCTCAGCGCCAACAATGAGCAGTTCTTC. Its translation is CASKNFLSANNEQFF. Full variable domain (missing parts from reference TRBV28 and TRBJ2-1): DVKVTQSSRYLVKRTGEKVFLECVQDMDHENMFWYRQDPGLGLRLIYFSYDVKMKEKGDIPEGYSVSREKKERFSLILESASTNQTSMYLCASKNFLSANNEQFFGPGTRLTVL.

This chain joins TRBV10-1 and TRBJ1-3; D remains unclear. Germline CDR1 WNHNN, CDR2 SYGVQD (reference sequence). Trimming removed 3 bases from V and 4 bases from J, with 13 bases in between. The CDR3 length is 15 residues. The CDR3 DNA follows: TGCGCCAGCAGTGATGAGAGCCCGTGGGGAAACACCATATATTTT. Translated, it gives CASSDESPWGNTIYF.

This chain connects TRBV10-3 to TRBJ2-1, with 11 positions matching TRBD2. V was pared by 3 bases and J by 7 bases, with 8 bases of the junction left unmatched. Germline CDR1 reads ENHRY; CDR2 reads SYGVKD. This CDR3 has 16 residues. The CDR3 spells CAISDSLAGGPNEQFF. The CDR3 DNA reads TGTGCCATCAGTGACTCTCTAGCGGGAGGCCCGAATGAGCAGTTCTTC.

The J gene is TRBJ1-5, the V gene TRBV15, with 7 bases matching TRBD1. This CDR3 region has 15 residues. The germline V gene has CDR1 LNHNV and CDR2 YYDKDF (reference sequence). After removal of 3 bases from V and 2 bases from J, the junction contained 4 bases not matched to a gene. The CDR3 region has the DNA TGTGCCACCAGCAGCCCACAGGGGCGCAATCAGCCCCAGCATTTT. Its protein product is CATSSPQGRNQPQHF.

The chain combines TRBV6-5 with TRBJ1-3; no clear D gene. The CDR3 loop spans 14 amino acids. Germline V gene sequence: CDR1 MNHEY, CDR2 SVGAGI. Deletions cut 7 bases from V and 0 bases from J, with 10 bases between. The CDR3 sequence: CASKAEHSGNTIYF. The CDR3 DNA is TGTGCCAGCAAGGCGGAACACTCTGGAAACACCATATATTTT.

The sample holds one count of this clone. The chain couples TRBV5-1 to TRBJ1-5; the D is unclear. Trimming took off 1 base at V and 1 base at J, with 3 bases between the two ends. The germline CDR1 and CDR2 sequences are SGHRS and YFSETQ. The CDR3 totals 13 residues. CDR3 in amino acids: CASSLTSNQPQHF. Here the CDR3 DNA reads TGCGCCAGCAGCTTGACGAGCAATCAGCCCCAGCATTTT. Full variable domain (rest looked up from reference TRBV5-1 and TRBJ1-5): KAGVTQTPRYLIKTRGQQVTLSCSPISGHRSVSWYQQTPGQGLQFLFEYFSETQRNKGNFPGRFSGRQFSNSRSEMNVSTLELGDSALYLCASSLTSNQPQHFGDGTRLSIL.

The CDR3 spells CASSRTGHPGNTIYF. The CDR3 DNA reads TGTGCCAGCAGCCGGACAGGGCATCCTGGAAACACCATATATTTT. The chain joins TRBV5-4 to TRBJ1-3, with 8 bases identical to TRBD1. This CDR3 region has 15 residues. The V segment lost 4 bases and the J segment 2 bases; nucleotides outside the gene matches: 5. CDR1 SGHNT and CDR2 YYREEE come from the germline V gene (reference sequence).

J is TRBJ1-5 and V is TRBV6-6, with 7 bases identical to TRBD1. V lost 8 bases and J lost 3; bases outside the gene matches: 4. Germline lookup yields CDR1 MNHNY and CDR2 SVGAGI (reference sequence). The CDR3 runs to 13 residues. This chain's CDR3 is CASWGQLNQPQHF. CDR3 bases: TGTGCCAGCTGGGGACAGCTCAATCAGCCCCAGCATTTT.

This sequence joins TRBV21-1 and TRBJ2-5; the table calls TRBD1, which could not be checked here. TRBV21-1 is shown as a pseudogene. The CDR3 contains 17 residues. The CDR3 coding sequence is TGTGCCAGCAGCAAACCCCCGCACAGGGATCCCACTGAGACCCAGTACTTC. Amino acids: CASSKPPHRDPTETQYF.

The J gene is TRBJ1-3, the V gene TRBV19; no clear D gene. This CDR3 region has 15 residues. The ends were cut back, 5 bases at V and 0 bases at J, with 11 bases in the middle. Per germline, CDR1 LNHDA and CDR2 SQIVND (reference sequence). CDR3: CASSVTVLSGNTIYF. For the CDR3, the DNA is TGTGCCAGTAGTGTAACAGTCCTCTCTGGAAACACCATATATTTT.

The V call is TRBV30, the J call TRBJ2-2; a possible D gene is TRBD2 (5 bases). Trimming stripped 3 bases from V and 4 bases from J, with 24 bases between. The CDR3 totals 18 residues. Germline V lookup: CDR1 GTSNPN, CDR2 SVGIG (reference sequence). CDR3 in amino acids: CAWRWETLLNTGTGELFF. As DNA, the CDR3 is TGTGCCTGGAGGTGGGAGACTCTTCTGAACACGGGCACCGGGGAGCTGTTTTTT. Complete variable domain (other parts from reference TRBV30 and TRBJ2-2): SQTIHQWPATLVQPVGSPLSLECTVEGTSNPNLYWYRQAAGRGLQLLFYSVGIGQISSEVPQNLSASRPQDRQFILSSKKLLLSDSGFYLCAWRWETLLNTGTGELFFGEGSRLTVL.